Shown below are 20 T cell receptor beta chains from a single sample sequenced in a study of blood T cell repertoires in COVID-19. Only in-frame clones appear in the TCRdb table, and some are missing; sequencing was by immunoSEQ multiplex PCR. The profile shows about 430,000 clones, 88% of them singletons. Specimen: PBMCs or T cells enriched from blood (not recorded which). The receptors come from a woman under 30 who had been exposed to COVID-19.

The CDR3: CATSGSGRAAETQYF. CDR3 DNA sequence: TGTGCCACCAGCGGTAGCGGGAGGGCCGCGGAGACCCAGTACTTC. This chain joins TRBV15 and TRBJ2-5; 11 bases map to TRBD2. CDR3 length: 15 amino acids. The J segment lost 5 bases and the V segment lost 5 bases, leaving 7 bases of the junction unmatched. Germline V gives CDR1 LNHNV, CDR2 YYDKDF (reference sequence).

The chain recombines TRBV21-1 with TRBJ2-3; the listed D gene, TRBD2, was not tested against the DNA. TRBV21-1 is a recognized pseudogene. This CDR3 region has 13 residues. The CDR3 nucleotides are TGTGCCAGCAGCAACCGGGGAACAGATACGCAGTATTTT. Its translation: CASSNRGTDTQYF.

The chain uses TRBV6-5 and TRBJ2-7, with 11 bases identical to TRBD1. The CDR3 spans 14 residues. CDR1 and CDR2 (germline): MNHEY, SVGAGI. The junction had 3 bases not matched to a gene; V was cut back by 2 bases and J by 6 bases. The DNA of the CDR3 is TGTGCCAGCAGTTACCTGGACAGGGGGCGCGAGCAGTACTTC. It is translated as CASSYLDRGREQYF.

The V call is TRBV27, the J call TRBJ2-5, with 9 positions matching TRBD1. Germline V lookup: CDR1 MNHEY, CDR2 SMNVEV (reference sequence). The CDR3 covers 16 residues. The J segment lost 2 bases and the V segment lost 5 bases, leaving 9 bases of the junction unmatched. As DNA, the CDR3 is TGTGCCAGCAGTAACACAGGGGGCAGGGGGCAAGAGACCCAGTACTTC. Translating gives CASSNTGGRGQETQYF.

The V call is TRBV14, the J call TRBJ1-1; a weak D match, TRBD1 (5 bases). The CDR3 covers 11 residues. Trimming removed 6 bases from V and 8 bases from J, with 10 bases in between. Germline-derived CDR1 and CDR2 are SGHDN and FVKESK. This CDR3 is CASRRDGEAFF. As DNA, the CDR3 is TGTGCCAGCAGGCGGGACGGCGAAGCTTTCTTT. Together with reference TRBV14 and TRBJ1-1, the CDR3 gives the full variable domain: EAGVTQFPSHSVIEKGQTVTLRCDPISGHDNLYWYRRVMGKEIKFLLHFVKESKQDESGMPNNRFLAERTGGTYSTLKVQPAELEDSGVYFCASRRDGEAFFGQGTRLTVV.

The J gene is TRBJ1-5, the V gene TRBV19; D is unresolved. V was shortened by 4 bases and J by 5 bases, with 6 bases between the two germline ends. CDR1 is LNHDA, CDR2 SQIVND, per germline (reference sequence). CDR3 length: 12 amino acids. CDR3 sequence reads: CASSTDYQPQHF. CDR3 nucleotide sequence: TGTGCCAGTAGTACCGACTATCAGCCCCAGCATTTT.

For the CDR3, the DNA is TGTGCCAGCAGCTTACGGGGGGACAATGAAAAACTGTTTTTT. Residues: CASSLRGDNEKLFF. This rearrangement joins TRBV7-8 to TRBJ1-4; tentative D call: TRBD1 (5 bases). In germline, CDR1 is SGHVS, CDR2 FQNEAQ. V was pared by 2 bases and J by 5 bases, with 9 bases between. This CDR3 contains 14 residues.

The sample holds a few counts of this clone. This chain joins TRBV5-1 and TRBJ1-2; D unresolved. CDR1 is SGHRS, CDR2 YFSETQ, per germline. The CDR3 spans 13 residues. Trimming stripped 0 bases from V and 8 bases from J, with 11 bases between. CDR3 amino acids: CASSLAPLGGYTF. The CDR3 nucleotides are TGCGCCAGCAGCTTGGCCCCACTAGGGGGCTACACCTTC.

The chain recombines TRBV7-9 with TRBJ2-2, with a tentative D call TRBD1 (6 bases). V was cut by 4 bases and J by 4 bases, with 10 bases left in between. The CDR3 is made up of 14 amino acids. CDR1 and CDR2 from the germline V gene are SEHNR and FQNEAQ (reference sequence). As DNA, the CDR3 is TGTGCCAGCAGCTCGGACAGCTTCACCGGGGAGCTGTTTTTT. Translating gives CASSSDSFTGELFF.

The chain is built from TRBV28 and TRBJ2-5, with D perhaps matching TRBD1 (5 bases). V was cut by 6 bases and J by 1 base, with 9 bases left in between. CDR3 length: 13 amino acids. Germline-derived CDR1 and CDR2 are MDHEN and SYDVKM. The CDR3: CASSRQSQETQYF. Here the CDR3 DNA reads TGTGCCAGCAGCCGACAGTCCCAAGAGACCCAGTACTTC. Filled out from reference TRBV28 and TRBJ2-5, the complete variable domain reads DVKVTQSSRYLVKRTGEKVFLECVQDMDHENMFWYRQDPGLGLRLIYFSYDVKMKEKGDIPEGYSVSREKKERFSLILESASTNQTSMYLCASSRQSQETQYFGPGTRLLVL.

V gene TRBV27 combines with J gene TRBJ2-7; 10 bases fit TRBD2. The germline CDR1 and CDR2 sequences are MNHEY and SMNVEV (reference sequence). V was pared by 7 bases and J by 2 bases, with 2 bases of the junction left unmatched. The length of the CDR3 is 13 residues. The CDR3 loop reads CASKLAGAYEQYF. DNA of the CDR3: TGTGCCAGCAAGCTAGCGGGAGCCTACGAGCAGTACTTC.

V usage is TRBV4-3 and J usage is TRBJ2-7; a possible D gene is TRBD2 (7 bases). This CDR3 is 18 amino acids long. Trimming stripped 3 bases from V and 2 bases from J, with 23 bases between. Germline V gene lookup returns CDR1 LGHNA and CDR2 YSLEER. The CDR3, as DNA: TGCGCCAGCAGCCAGGCAGATGAGGGGGGGGGCCCAACCTACGAGCAGTACTTC. It encodes CASSQADEGGGPTYEQYF.

The chain has TRBV4-1 and TRBJ1-5; D ambiguous. Between the trimmed V and J ends, which lost 2 bases and 5 bases, there was a span of 13 bases. The CDR3 runs to 15 residues. Germline V CDR1 and CDR2: MGHRA, YSYEKL. CDR3 in amino acids: CASSQFPLIDQPQHF. The CDR3 bases are TGCGCCAGCAGCCAATTCCCCTTAATTGATCAGCCCCAGCATTTT.

The rearrangement links TRBV12-3 or TRBV12-4 to TRBJ1-1; D is possibly TRBD1 (6 bases). Trimming shortened V by 2 bases and J by 8 bases, and 9 bases separated the two germline ends. The CDR3 sequence is 12 residues long. As DNA, the CDR3 is TGTGCCAGCAGTTTAATTGGGACAGAAGCTTTCTTT. It codes for CASSLIGTEAFF.

This clone was recorded once. The genes are TRBV28 and TRBJ2-5; D possibly corresponds to TRBD1 (6 bases). This CDR3 region has 13 residues. In germline, CDR1 is MDHEN, CDR2 SYDVKM. With 7 bases removed from V and 2 bases from J, the gap between germline ends came to 11 bases. The CDR3 here is CASTGDVQETQYF. The CDR3 DNA reads TGTGCCAGCACAGGGGACGTACAAGAGACCCAGTACTTC.

This sequence joins TRBV4-3 and TRBJ1-1; no reliable D call. Trimming stripped 3 bases from V and 0 bases from J, with 11 bases between. Per the germline V gene, CDR1 is LGHNA and CDR2 is YSLEER. The CDR3 is 15 residues long. This CDR3 reads CASSHRRSMNTEAFF. The CDR3 nucleotides read TGCGCCAGCAGCCATCGAAGGAGTATGAACACTGAAGCTTTCTTT.

This chain joins TRBV28 and TRBJ2-7; 7 nucleotides agree with TRBD1. V shed 9 bases and J 2 bases; nucleotides not matched to a gene: 4. The CDR3 totals 12 residues. Germline V lookup: CDR1 MDHEN, CDR2 SYDVKM. CDR3 coding DNA: TGTGCCAGTACGGGACAGCCCTACGAGCAGTACTTC. Translating gives CASTGQPYEQYF.

The rearrangement uses TRBV5-1 and TRBJ1-1; D call uncertain. This CDR3 contains 13 residues. V lost 3 bases to trimming and J lost 6 bases, with 12 bases between them. In germline, CDR1 is SGHRS, CDR2 YFSETQ. This CDR3 is CASSSEGQPEAFF. CDR3 DNA: TGCGCCAGCAGCTCCGAGGGCCAGCCTGAAGCTTTCTTT.

This clone was recorded a few times. Since the CDR3 does not end with the conserved phenylalanine or tryptophan, this likely comes from a read error. The DNA is left out, because the CDR3 cannot be placed on it with certainty; the CDR3 is given as TCRdb lists it. The chain links TRBV7-4 to TRBJ1-4; no check of the table's D call, TRBD1, against the DNA was made. The CDR3 spans 8 residues, counting both ends. Germline CDR1 is SGHVT and CDR2 is SQSDAQ. CDR3: CASMPRNL.

The genes are TRBV4-3 and TRBJ2-2, with a possible D match to TRBD1 (5 bases). Trimming cost V 1 base and J 4 bases, with 13 bases left between them. CDR3 size: 16 residues. Germline CDR1 LGHNA, CDR2 YSLEER. The CDR3 loop reads CASSQVGAGITGELFF. The DNA for the CDR3 is TGCGCCAGCAGCCAAGTTGGAGCAGGGATCACCGGGGAGCTGTTTTTT.